These T cell receptor beta chains were read from a single sample in a study of T cells after yellow fever vaccination. TCRdb re-derived calls from the 5' RACE reads in MiXCR, one entry per CDR3 protein. The sample gives 300,000 or so distinct CDR3 sequences, around 8.1% of which show up once; roughly 18% is in the top ten. Sequences were derived from PBMCs, sampled about 49 days after the first yellow fever vaccination. The source is a man younger than 35 who received the YFV17D yellow fever vaccine. Both conserved end residues are part of each CDR3. Fields, in order: J gene, D gene, CDR3 length, clone size, V gene, CDR3 protein, CDR3 DNA. D genes are given only for firm matches. Rows may omit the clone size; those that give it use once, few, many or a size class.

J gene: TRBJ2-6
D gene: -
CDR3 length: 16
clone size: -
V gene: TRBV20-1
CDR3 protein: CSARAVEGSGANVLTF
CDR3 DNA: TGCAGTGCTAGAGCGGTAGAAGGTTCGGGGGCCAACGTCCTGACTTTC

J gene: TRBJ1-3
D gene: -
CDR3 length: 17
clone size: few
V gene: TRBV5-1
CDR3 protein: CASSPWDQGLSGNTIYF
CDR3 DNA: TGCGCCAGCAGCCCATGGGACCAGGGCCTATCCGGAAACACCATATATTTT

J gene: TRBJ2-1
D gene: -
CDR3 length: 12
clone size: -
V gene: TRBV28
CDR3 protein: CASNPNPGEQFF
CDR3 DNA: TGTGCCAGCAACCCTAATCCGGGTGAGCAGTTCTTC

J gene: TRBJ1-1
D gene: -
CDR3 length: 13
clone size: -
V gene: TRBV3-1
CDR3 protein: CASSRLNDTEAFF
CDR3 DNA: TGTGCCAGCAGCCGTCTGAATGACACTGAAGCTTTCTTT

J gene: TRBJ2-7
D gene: -
CDR3 length: 13
clone size: -
V gene: TRBV28
CDR3 protein: CATSRGYVYEQYF
CDR3 DNA: TGTGCCACCTCCCGGGGTTACGTATACGAGCAGTACTTC

J gene: TRBJ2-7
D gene: -
CDR3 length: 13
clone size: many
V gene: TRBV6-5
CDR3 protein: CASSYGGTYEQYF
CDR3 DNA: TGTGCCAGCAGTTACGGTGGCACCTACGAGCAGTACTTC

J gene: TRBJ2-7
D gene: -
CDR3 length: 15
clone size: -
V gene: TRBV7-2
CDR3 protein: CASSLNSFFSYEQYF
CDR3 DNA: TGTGCCAGCAGCTTAAACTCTTTTTTCTCCTACGAGCAGTACTTC

J gene: TRBJ1-6
D gene: -
CDR3 length: 15
clone size: many
V gene: TRBV7-2
CDR3 protein: CASSLAPRGNSPLHF
CDR3 DNA: TGTGCCAGCAGCTTAGCACCCAGGGGTAATTCACCCCTCCACTTT

J gene: TRBJ2-1
D gene: TRBD2
CDR3 length: 15
clone size: many
V gene: TRBV9
CDR3 protein: CASSVTAGPNNEQFF
CDR3 DNA: TGTGCCAGCAGCGTGACAGCGGGGCCAAACAATGAGCAGTTCTTC

J gene: TRBJ2-5
D gene: -
CDR3 length: 13
clone size: few
V gene: TRBV5-1
CDR3 protein: CASSLEFAETQYF
CDR3 DNA: TGCGCCAGCAGCTTGGAGTTCGCGGAGACCCAGTACTTC

J gene: TRBJ1-1
D gene: -
CDR3 length: 12
clone size: few
V gene: TRBV30
CDR3 protein: CACLQENTEAFF
CDR3 DNA: TGTGCCTGCCTTCAAGAGAACACTGAAGCTTTCTTT

J gene: TRBJ1-1
D gene: TRBD1
CDR3 length: 13
clone size: many
V gene: TRBV7-2
CDR3 protein: CASRKDRGTEAFF
CDR3 DNA: TGTGCCAGCAGAAAGGACAGGGGCACTGAAGCTTTCTTT

J gene: TRBJ2-5
D gene: -
CDR3 length: 13
clone size: few
V gene: TRBV25-1
CDR3 protein: CASTRTAQETQYF
CDR3 DNA: TGTGCCAGCACGAGGACAGCTCAAGAGACCCAGTACTTC

J gene: TRBJ1-2
D gene: -
CDR3 length: 16
clone size: -
V gene: TRBV15
CDR3 protein: CATSSKGTTANYGYTF
CDR3 DNA: TGTGCCACCAGTTCCAAGGGGACAACCGCTAACTATGGCTACACCTTC

J gene: TRBJ2-5
D gene: -
CDR3 length: 14
clone size: -
V gene: TRBV28
CDR3 protein: CASSLWSVQETQYF
CDR3 DNA: TGTGCCAGCAGTTTATGGTCGGTCCAAGAGACCCAGTACTTC

J gene: TRBJ1-2
D gene: -
CDR3 length: 16
clone size: -
V gene: TRBV15
CDR3 protein: CATSRVPTGGFYGYTF
CDR3 DNA: TGTGCCACCAGCAGAGTGCCGACCGGGGGGTTCTATGGCTACACCTTC

J gene: TRBJ2-2
D gene: TRBD1
CDR3 length: 15
clone size: -
V gene: TRBV6-2/TRBV6-3
CDR3 protein: CASSYYRGLTGELFF
CDR3 DNA: TGTGCCAGCAGTTACTACAGGGGGCTTACCGGGGAGCTGTTTTTT

J gene: TRBJ2-3
D gene: TRBD1
CDR3 length: 17
clone size: -
V gene: TRBV7-2
CDR3 protein: CASSARTGGWSTDTQYF
CDR3 DNA: TGTGCCAGCAGCGCCAGAACAGGGGGATGGAGCACAGATACGCAGTATTTT

J gene: TRBJ2-1
D gene: -
CDR3 length: 11
clone size: few
V gene: TRBV27
CDR3 protein: CASSFGAEQFF
CDR3 DNA: TGTGCCAGCAGTTTCGGCGCTGAGCAGTTCTTC

J gene: TRBJ2-3
D gene: -
CDR3 length: 13
clone size: many
V gene: TRBV5-6
CDR3 protein: CASSLANSDTQYF
CDR3 DNA: TGTGCCAGCAGCTTGGCCAATTCAGATACGCAGTATTTT

J gene: TRBJ2-7
D gene: -
CDR3 length: 15
clone size: -
V gene: TRBV7-2
CDR3 protein: CASSPLGGGPYEQYF
CDR3 DNA: TGTGCCAGCAGCCCCCTGGGGGGGGGCCCCTACGAGCAGTACTTC

J gene: TRBJ1-6
D gene: -
CDR3 length: 16
clone size: many
V gene: TRBV5-1
CDR3 protein: CASSLAGRLVSSPLHF
CDR3 DNA: TGCGCCAGCAGCTTGGCGGGACGGTTGGTATCTTCACCCCTCCACTTT

J gene: TRBJ1-2
D gene: -
CDR3 length: 14
clone size: -
V gene: TRBV29-1
CDR3 protein: CSVEVPGRDYGYTF
CDR3 DNA: TGCAGCGTTGAAGTCCCGGGCAGGGACTATGGCTACACCTTC